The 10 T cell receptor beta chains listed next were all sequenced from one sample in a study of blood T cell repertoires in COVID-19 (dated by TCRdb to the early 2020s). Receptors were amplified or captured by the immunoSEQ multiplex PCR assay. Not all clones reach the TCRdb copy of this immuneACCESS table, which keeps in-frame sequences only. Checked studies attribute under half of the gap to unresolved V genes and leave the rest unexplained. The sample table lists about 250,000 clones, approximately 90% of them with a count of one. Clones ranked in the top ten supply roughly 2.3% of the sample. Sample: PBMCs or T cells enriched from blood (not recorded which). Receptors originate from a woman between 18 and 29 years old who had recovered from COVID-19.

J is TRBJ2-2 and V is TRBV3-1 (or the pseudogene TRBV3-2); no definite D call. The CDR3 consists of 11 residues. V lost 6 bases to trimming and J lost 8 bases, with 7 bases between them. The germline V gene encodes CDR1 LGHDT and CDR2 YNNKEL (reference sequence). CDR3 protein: CASSSRGELFF. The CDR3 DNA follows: TGTGCCAGCAGTTCGAGGGGGGAGCTGTTTTTT.

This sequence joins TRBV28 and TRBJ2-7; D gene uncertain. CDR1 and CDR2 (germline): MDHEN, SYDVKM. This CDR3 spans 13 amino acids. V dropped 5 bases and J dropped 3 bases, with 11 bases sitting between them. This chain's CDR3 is CASSIPNIYEQYF. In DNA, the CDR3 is TGTGCCAGCAGTATACCTAATATCTACGAGCAGTACTTC.

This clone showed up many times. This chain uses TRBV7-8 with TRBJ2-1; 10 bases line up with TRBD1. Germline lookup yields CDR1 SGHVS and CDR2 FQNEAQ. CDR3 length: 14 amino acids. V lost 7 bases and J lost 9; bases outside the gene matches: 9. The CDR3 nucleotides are TGTGCCAGCATCGGACAGGGGGTAAATACTGAGCAGTTCTTC. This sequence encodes CASIGQGVNTEQFF.

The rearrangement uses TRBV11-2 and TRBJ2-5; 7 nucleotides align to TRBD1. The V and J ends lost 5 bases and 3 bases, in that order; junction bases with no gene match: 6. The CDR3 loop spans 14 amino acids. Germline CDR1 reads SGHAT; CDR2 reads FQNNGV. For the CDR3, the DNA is TGTGCCAGCAGCGTGGACAGGAGGAAAGAGACCCAGTACTTC. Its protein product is CASSVDRRKETQYF.

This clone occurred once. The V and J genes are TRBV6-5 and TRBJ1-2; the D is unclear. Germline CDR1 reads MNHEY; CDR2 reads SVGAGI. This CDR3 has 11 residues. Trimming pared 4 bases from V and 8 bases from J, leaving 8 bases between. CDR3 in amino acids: CASSSGSGYTF. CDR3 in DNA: TGTGCCAGCAGTTCGGGGTCGGGCTACACCTTC.

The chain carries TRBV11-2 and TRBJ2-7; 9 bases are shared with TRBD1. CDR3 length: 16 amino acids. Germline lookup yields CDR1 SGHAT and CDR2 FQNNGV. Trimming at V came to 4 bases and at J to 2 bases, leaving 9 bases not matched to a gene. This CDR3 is CASSSEGDRVAYEQYF. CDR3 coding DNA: TGTGCCAGCAGCTCAGAGGGGGACAGGGTCGCCTACGAGCAGTACTTC.

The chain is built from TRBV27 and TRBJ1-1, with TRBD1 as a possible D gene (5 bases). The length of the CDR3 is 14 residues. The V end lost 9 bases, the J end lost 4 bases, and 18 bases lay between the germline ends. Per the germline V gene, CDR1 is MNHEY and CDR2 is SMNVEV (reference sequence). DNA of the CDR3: TGTGCCAGTAGTCTGGTAGGCGGGGGCACTGAAGCTTTCTTT. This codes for CASSLVGGGTEAFF.

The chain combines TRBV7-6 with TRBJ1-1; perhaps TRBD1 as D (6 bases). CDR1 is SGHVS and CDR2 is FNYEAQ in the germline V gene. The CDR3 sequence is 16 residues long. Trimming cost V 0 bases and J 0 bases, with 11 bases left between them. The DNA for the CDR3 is TGTGCCAGCAGCTTAGCGGGGGGGCGGTTGAACACTGAAGCTTTCTTT. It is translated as CASSLAGGRLNTEAFF.

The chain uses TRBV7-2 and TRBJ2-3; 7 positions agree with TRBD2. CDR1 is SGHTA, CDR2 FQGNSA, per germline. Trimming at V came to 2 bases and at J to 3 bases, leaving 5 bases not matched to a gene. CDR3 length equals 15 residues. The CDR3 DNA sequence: TGTGCCAGCAGCTTACAGCGGGGAGTAACAGATACGCAGTATTTT. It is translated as CASSLQRGVTDTQYF.

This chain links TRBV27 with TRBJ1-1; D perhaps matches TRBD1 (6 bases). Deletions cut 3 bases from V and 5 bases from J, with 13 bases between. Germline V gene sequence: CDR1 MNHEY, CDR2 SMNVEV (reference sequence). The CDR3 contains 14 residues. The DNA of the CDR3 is TGTGCCAGCAGTTTCCAGGGGAGGGGAACTGAAGCTTTCTTT. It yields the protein CASSFQGRGTEAFF.